A selection of T cell receptor beta chains follows, all from one sample in a study of CD8+CD57+ T cells in acquired aplastic anemia. TCRdb redid the calling of the reads with MiXCR, one entry per CDR3 protein. Here the sample spans about 200,000 distinct CDR3 sequences, roughly two thirds being singletons. Sequencing was carried out using sorted CD4+, CD8+, or CD8+CD57+ T cells (not recorded which) from PBMCs. The receptor set was obtained from a human donor with aplastic anemia. The CDR3 runs from the conserved cysteine through the conserved F or W. The D gene is left open where the match is weak. The listing skips clone size in some rows; elsewhere it reads once, few, many or a size class.

j_call	d_call	v_call	clone_size	cdr3_nt	cdr3_aa
TRBJ1-6	TRBD1	TRBV5-1	-	TGCGCCAGCAGCGCGGGACAGGGGGCCATACCCCTCCACTTT	CASSAGQGAIPLHF
TRBJ1-5	TRBD1	TRBV10-3	-	TGTGCCATTGGGACAGGAAATCAGCCCCAGCATTTT	CAIGTGNQPQHF
TRBJ2-1	-	TRBV24-1	-	TGTGCCACCAGTGTTTCGACTAGTCTCTACGAGCAGTTCTTC	CATSVSTSLYEQFF
TRBJ1-5	-	TRBV12-3/TRBV12-4	-	TGTGCCAGCAGTTTACTCAGTTGGCAGCCCCAGCATTTT	CASSLLSWQPQHF
TRBJ1-6	TRBD1	TRBV15	-	TGTGCCACCAGCAGCTCCAGGTCGGGACAGGGGTTGTATGAGGGTTCACCCCTCCACTTT	CATSSSRSGQGLYEGSPLHF
TRBJ1-5	-	TRBV3-1	-	TGTGCCAGCAGCCAAGAGTTTTATGAAGATCAGCCCCAGCATTTT	CASSQEFYEDQPQHF
TRBJ1-1	-	TRBV7-2	-	TGTGCCAGCAGCCTAATCGGTTTGACTGAAGCTTTCTTT	CASSLIGLTEAFF
TRBJ1-1	-	TRBV5-1	-	TGCGCCAGCAGTTTTGGACGGGCCGGACCTGAAGCTTTCTTT	CASSFGRAGPEAFF
TRBJ1-1	-	TRBV6-6	-	TGTGCCAGCAGCTCTGTACGCACTGAAGCTTTCTTT	CASSSVRTEAFF
TRBJ2-7	TRBD1	TRBV20-1	once	TGCAGTGCTGGGGACAGCTACGAGCAGTACTTC	CSAGDSYEQYF
TRBJ1-1	-	TRBV7-7	-	TGTGCCAGCAGCTCGGAGACTGGGACTGAAGCTTTCTTT	CASSSETGTEAFF
TRBJ2-3	-	TRBV15	-	TGTGCCACCAGCAGCGAAGCTTACACAGATACGCAGTATTTT	CATSSEAYTDTQYF
TRBJ2-3	-	TRBV15	few	TGTGCCACCGCTAAGGAGCGCGGTGCCACAGATACGCAGTATTTT	CATAKERGATDTQYF
TRBJ1-5	-	TRBV2	-	TGTGCCAGCTGTCTACGGAATCAGCCCCAGCATTTT	CASCLRNQPQHF
TRBJ1-1	-	TRBV19	-	TGTGCCAGTAGTATAGTTCCAGGGAACACTGAAGCTTTCTTT	CASSIVPGNTEAFF
TRBJ2-7	TRBD2	TRBV9	-	TGTGCCAGCAGCGTAGGGGTAGCGGGGGGTTCCTACGAGCAGTACTTC	CASSVGVAGGSYEQYF
TRBJ1-6	TRBD1	TRBV9	many	TGTGCCAGCAGCGCCCGGGACAGGGGGTATTCACCCCTCCAATTT	CASSARDRGYSPLQF
TRBJ2-5	-	TRBV20-1	few	TGCAGTGCTTGGGCCCGGGACGGAGAAGAGACCCAGTACTTC	CSAWARDGEETQYF
TRBJ1-1	-	TRBV7-2	-	TGTGCCAGCAGCTTGGGAGGGTGGGACACTGAAGCTTTCTTT	CASSLGGWDTEAFF
TRBJ2-6	-	TRBV25-1	few	TGTGCCAGCAGTGAATCAGGGGCCAACGTCCTGACTTTC	CASSESGANVLTF
TRBJ2-7	TRBD2	TRBV7-8	-	TGTGCCAGCAGCTTAGTTGCGGGAGGGCCCCACGAGCAGTACTTC	CASSLVAGGPHEQYF
TRBJ2-7	-	TRBV9	-	TGTGCCAGCAGCGTGGGGTCTAATGAGCAGTACTTC	CASSVGSNEQYF
TRBJ2-7	-	TRBV7-9	-	TGTGCCAGCAGCTTTAGGGACCGGGGCAGCTCCTACGAGCAGTACTTC	CASSFRDRGSSYEQYF
TRBJ1-1	-	TRBV4-1	-	TGCGCCAGCAGCCAAGTGGGGGGGGTGGCTGAAGCTTTCTTT	CASSQVGGVAEAFF
TRBJ1-1	TRBD1	TRBV19	-	TGTGCCAGTCAGACGAACAGGGGGCGGACTGAAGCTTTCTTT	CASQTNRGRTEAFF
TRBJ2-3	-	TRBV29-1	-	TGCAGCGTTGCGGGATTTGGTAGAACAGATACGCAGTATTTT	CSVAGFGRTDTQYF
TRBJ1-2	-	TRBV12-3/TRBV12-4	-	TGTGCCAGCAGTCAGACCGTACGACCCTCTAACTATGGCTACACCTTC	CASSQTVRPSNYGYTF
TRBJ2-7	-	TRBV9	-	TGTGCCAGCAGCGTAGGACCTTCTGGCTCCTACGAGCAGTACTTC	CASSVGPSGSYEQYF
TRBJ2-5	-	TRBV7-9	-	TGTGCCAGCAGCTTAGCCTCAGGGGGGCAAGAGACCCAGTACTTC	CASSLASGGQETQYF
TRBJ2-3	TRBD2	TRBV25-1	-	TGTGCCAGCAGCCCAAATAGCGGGGGTAGCACAGATACGCAGTATTTT	CASSPNSGGSTDTQYF
TRBJ2-5	TRBD1	TRBV6-5	few	TGTGCCACCAACGACCACCCCGGGACAGCTGAAGAGACCCAGTACTTC	CATNDHPGTAEETQYF
TRBJ1-1	-	TRBV19	-	TGTGCCAGTAATCAGATGATGAACACTGAAGCTTTCTTT	CASNQMMNTEAFF
TRBJ2-3	TRBD2	TRBV29-1	-	TGCAGCGTTGAAGCAGCGGGAGGGCCAATGGATACGCAGTATTTT	CSVEAAGGPMDTQYF
TRBJ2-1	-	TRBV5-1	-	TGCGCCAGCAGCTCCGACAGCTACTCCTACAATGAGCAGTTCTTC	CASSSDSYSYNEQFF
TRBJ1-1	TRBD1	TRBV25-1	-	TGTGCCAGTTCGGACAGGGGCGGGGGGAACACTGGAGCTTTCTTT	CASSDRGGGNTGAFF
TRBJ2-1	-	TRBV5-1	-	TGCGCCAGCAGCTTGGGAGACTCGGGGCGGGGTGAGCAGTTCTTC	CASSLGDSGRGEQFF